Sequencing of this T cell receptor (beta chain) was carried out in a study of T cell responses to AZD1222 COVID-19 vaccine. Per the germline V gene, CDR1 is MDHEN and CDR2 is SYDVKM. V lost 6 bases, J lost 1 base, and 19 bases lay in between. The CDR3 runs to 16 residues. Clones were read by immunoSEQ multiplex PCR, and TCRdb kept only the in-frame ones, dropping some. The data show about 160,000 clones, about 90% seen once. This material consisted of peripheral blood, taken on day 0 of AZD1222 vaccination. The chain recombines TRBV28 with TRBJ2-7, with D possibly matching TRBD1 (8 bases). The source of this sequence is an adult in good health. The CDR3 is CASRHDRGAGSYEQYF. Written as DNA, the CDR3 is TGTGCCAGCAGACATGACAGGGGAGCGGGGTCCTACGAGCAGTACTTC.